Detailed here is one T cell receptor beta chain. Its antigen is currently not known. Qualities for individual bases were not recorded, and no much larger clone is one base off. The sample originates from a study of OX40 agonist ivuxolimab in advanced cancers. Notes on the research overall: The costimulatory receptor OX40 (CD134) was targeted by ivuxolimab, a fully human IgG2 agonistic monoclonal antibody. Among the roughly 54 dose-escalation patients, approximately 20 had hepatocellular carcinoma, about 15 melanoma, 9 renal cell carcinoma and 9 head and neck cancer. The monotherapy dose-escalation portion (N = 52 patients) of the phase I ivuxolimab trial is reported in the paper. A male proportion of roughly 80% and a mean age of approximately 58 years, ranging from 23 to 79, were recorded for the dose-escalation cohort. The purpose of peripheral TCRbeta sequencing was to test whether ivuxolimab changed TCR sequence diversity and led to clonal T-cell expansion. Intravenous ivuxolimab was administered to patients every 2 weeks at six dose levels: 0.01, 0.1, 0.3, 1.5, 3 and 10 mg/kg. Partial responses occurred in three dose-escalation patients: two with cutaneous melanoma and one with hepatocellular carcinoma. Patients were allowed to have had prior anti-PD-1, anti-PD-L1 or anti-CTLA-4 therapy, and roughly two fifths of the dose-escalation patients had been treated with checkpoint inhibitors. Points the paper makes about the study in general: On average, CD8+ T cells showed more expanded clones than CD4+ T cells after ivuxolimab. Low levels of normalized T-cell clonal expansion were also shown by some nonresponding patients. In the 0.1-3.0 mg/kg groups, partial responders had among the lowest normalized peripheral clonal expansion, particularly in CD8+ T cells. At doses of 0.1 to 3.0 mg/kg, clonal expansion of both CD4+ and CD8+ blood T cells was observed from baseline to week 6. The antigen specificity of the clonally expanded peripheral T cells was not determined.

Genomic DNA was isolated from the sorted cells so that the TCRbeta CDR3 region could be sequenced. The immunoSEQ Assay was used to sequence the TCRbeta CDR3 regions. Entries here come from immuneACCESS through TCRdb and include only in-frame sequences with V and J called. Some clones fail to appear in such tables; in the studies checked, an unresolved V gene covers under half of the shortfall, and the cause of the remainder is unknown. This sample holds 90,000 to 100,000 clones; approximately 91% were observed only once. The ten largest clones represent about 0.82% of the sample. The trial excluded patients who had a history of autoimmune disease or who were on systemic immunosuppression. In every dose cohort, peripheral blood was drawn for TCR sequencing at baseline, cycle 4 day 1, and cycle 7 day 1. The samples were taken from a phase I, first-in-human, multicenter, open-label dose-escalation trial of ivuxolimab. Adults with locally advanced or metastatic head and neck squamous cell, hepatocellular, melanoma or renal cell carcinoma were enrolled in the trial. Before TCR sequencing, CD4+ T cells and CD8+ T cells from peripheral blood were sorted into separate populations.

The CDR3 runs 13 residues from the cysteine to the phenylalanine. Only CDR3 DNA is held: 39 bases, read in frame from base 1. V and J lose 5 bases and 7 bases, and a span of 12 bases separates them. CDR1 and CDR2 are drawn from the germline V gene (reference sequence): PRHDT, FYEKMQ. Rearrangement joined TRBV13 to TRBJ2-1; too little of a D gene remains to name it. This sequence originates from an adult with an advanced solid tumor such as melanoma, head and neck, liver or kidney cancer. Source: CD4+ or CD8+ T cells sorted from blood, taken in a trial of the OX40 agonist ivuxolimab. The nucleotides read TGTGCCAGCAGCATCGGCGCCGAGAATGAGCAGTTCTTC. The resulting protein is CASSIGAENEQFF.